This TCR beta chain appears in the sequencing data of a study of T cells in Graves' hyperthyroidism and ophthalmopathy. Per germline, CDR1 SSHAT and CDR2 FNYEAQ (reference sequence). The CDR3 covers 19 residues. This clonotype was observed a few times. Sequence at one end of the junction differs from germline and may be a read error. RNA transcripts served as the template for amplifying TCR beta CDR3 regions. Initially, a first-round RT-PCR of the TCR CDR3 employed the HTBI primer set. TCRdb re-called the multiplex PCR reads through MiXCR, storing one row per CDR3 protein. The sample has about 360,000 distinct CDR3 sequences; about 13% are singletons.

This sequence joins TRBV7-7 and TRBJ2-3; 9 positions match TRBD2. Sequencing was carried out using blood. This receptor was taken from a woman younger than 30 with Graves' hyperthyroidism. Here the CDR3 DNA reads TGTGCTAGCAGTCCGGGACTAGCAACGACTATTGGGCTCACAGATACGCAGTATTTT. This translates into CASSPGLATTIGLTDTQYF.